The present T cell receptor beta chain was sequenced within a study of OX40 agonist ivuxolimab in advanced cancers. Findings of the study overall: Those patients achieving a partial response at 0.1-3.0 mg/kg showed among the lowest clonal expansion.

This CDR3 is built from 16 residues. Assay used: immunoSEQ multiplex PCR; TCRdb lists only in-frame clones, some missing. The data contain about 49,000 clones, 60% to 80% of them singletons. Regarding this clone: The antigen is unknown.

This sequence was found in an adult with an advanced solid tumor such as melanoma, head and neck, liver or kidney cancer. V and J are TRBV1 and TRBJ2-7; no DNA check was done on the table's D call, TRBD2. TRBV1 is described as a pseudogene. Sequenced material: CD4+ or CD8+ T cells sorted from blood, taken in a trial of the OX40 agonist ivuxolimab. This CDR3 is CTSSHPSAGGIHEQYF. The CDR3, as DNA: TGCACCAGCAGCCATCCCTCGGCGGGGGGGATCCACGAGCAGTACTTC.